The next 9 T cell receptor beta chains were all read from a single sample in a study of T cell responses to AZD1222 COVID-19 vaccine. Profiling relied on immunoSEQ multiplex PCR, and the TCRdb table lists in-frame clones only, not all of them. The repertoire holds some 190,000 clones, with around 94% as singletons. Sequencing used peripheral blood, obtained 28 days after the second dose of the MenACWY control vaccine. The receptors derive from an adult who received the MenACWY meningococcal vaccine as a control.

The gene calls are TRBV7-9 and TRBJ2-2; 9 bases are a match to TRBD2. V gave up 5 bases and J gave up 4 bases; unmatched junction bases: 11. The CDR3 contains 17 residues. Germline-derived CDR1 and CDR2 are SEHNR and FQNEAQ (reference sequence). CDR3 residues: CASSPTGTSKGTGELFF. CDR3 coding DNA: TGTGCCAGCAGCCCCACGGGGACTAGCAAAGGCACCGGGGAGCTGTTTTTT.

The chain joins TRBV28 to TRBJ2-1; 10 bases match TRBD2. J lost 3 bases, V lost 6 bases, and 8 bases had no gene match. The CDR3 contains 16 residues. Looked up from germline, CDR1 is MDHEN and CDR2 is SYDVKM. The CDR3 loop reads CASRYRTSGLYNEQFF. CDR3 coding DNA: TGTGCCAGCAGGTACCGGACTAGCGGTCTCTACAATGAGCAGTTCTTC.

The sample holds one count of this clone. V gene TRBV3-1 (or the pseudogene TRBV3-2) combines with J gene TRBJ2-3, with D possibly being TRBD1 (6 bases). The CDR3 is 14 amino acids. The V gene's germline CDR1 is LGHDT and CDR2 YNNKEL (reference sequence). Trimming pared 0 bases from V and 8 bases from J, leaving 12 bases between. Written as DNA, the CDR3 is TGTGCCAGCAGCCAAGATCTGGGGGCAGCTACGCAGTATTTT. It yields the protein CASSQDLGAATQYF.

The rearrangement uses TRBV30 and TRBJ2-3; D is perhaps TRBD1 (5 bases). V lost 7 bases and J lost 7, with 24 bases in between. The CDR3 sequence is 15 residues long. Per germline, CDR1 GTSNPN and CDR2 SVGIG (reference sequence). CDR3 loop: CASLQGPFGDYTQYF. In DNA, the CDR3 is TGTGCCTCCCTCCAGGGTCCTTTTGGCGATTATACGCAGTATTTT.

This chain uses TRBV10-3 with TRBJ1-1; D unclear. CDR1 is ENHRY and CDR2 is SYGVKD in the germline V gene. The CDR3 runs to 16 residues. Trimming pared 2 bases from V and 0 bases from J, leaving 13 bases between. CDR3 DNA: TGTGCCATCAGTGAGACGGCAGAGAATTTGAACACTGAAGCTTTCTTT. Its translation: CAISETAENLNTEAFF.

This clone was picked up one time. CDR3 nucleotide sequence: TGTGCCAGCAGCTTAGACGGGGAGGCTGGCTACACCTTC. This gives the protein CASSLDGEAGYTF. The V call is TRBV7-9, the J call TRBJ1-2; D is undetermined. The CDR3 contains 13 residues. Germline CDR1 SEHNR, CDR2 FQNEAQ (reference sequence). Deletions cut 1 base from V and 7 bases from J, with 10 bases between.

The chain's CDR3 is CASSVLQGNTGELFF. CDR3 bases: TGTGCCAGCAGCGTATTGCAGGGGAACACCGGGGAGCTGTTTTTT. The chain combines TRBV9 with TRBJ2-2, with D perhaps TRBD1 (5 bases). Germline V gene sequence: CDR1 SGDLS, CDR2 YYNGEE. This CDR3 has 15 amino acids. Trimming removed 1 base from V and 1 base from J, with 8 bases in between.

This chain links TRBV7-8 with TRBJ1-5; D might be TRBD1 (5 bases). Germline-derived CDR1 and CDR2 are SGHVS and FQNEAQ. The CDR3 is 18 residues long. V was pared by 1 base and J by 8 bases, with 24 bases between. The CDR3 is CASSLVVGGRSFGKPQHF. The CDR3 nucleotides read TGTGCCAGCAGCTTAGTGGTGGGGGGACGGAGCTTTGGGAAGCCCCAGCATTTT.

The J gene is TRBJ1-4, the V gene TRBV27, with a weak D call TRBD1 (5 bases). Germline V gene data show CDR1 as MNHEY and CDR2 as SMNVEV (reference sequence). V lost 5 bases and J 6 bases, leaving 19 bases between the germline ends. The CDR3 spans 16 residues. CDR3 protein: CASSPRDLGHYEKLFF. The CDR3 DNA is TGTGCCAGCAGTCCCCGGGACCTCGGGCATTATGAAAAACTGTTTTTT.